This section outlines one TCR beta chain sequence together with its context. Antigen: not known. Several immunoSEQ 96-well plates shared each subset's DNA, each plate a replicate. Measured with immunoSEQ multiplex PCR; TCRdb has only the in-frame clones, and not every one. The sample lists roughly 1,500,000 clones, around 98% occurring once. These data are taken from a study of shared clonotypes between healthy human individuals. Germline V gene data show CDR1 as MNHEY and CDR2 as SVGAGI. The CDR3 length is 12 residues. V was shortened by 6 bases and J by 4 bases, with 9 bases between the two germline ends. Whole-study findings and limits: In this cohort, only blood was sampled, and tissue repertoires likely differ. Clonotype sharing among the donors was expected to vary with sequencing depth.

Everyone who donated was a Caucasian adult who lived in Nashville, Tennessee. The sequenced sample was naive CD4+ T cells sorted from blood. Described subset: CD45RA+ positively selected. The receptor's source is a man aged 30 to 39 in good health. This chain uses TRBV6-5 with TRBJ1-1, with a weak D call TRBD1 (6 bases). The chain's CDR3 is CASRRRGTEAFF. CDR3 in DNA: TGTGCCAGCAGGCGCAGGGGCACTGAAGCTTTCTTT.